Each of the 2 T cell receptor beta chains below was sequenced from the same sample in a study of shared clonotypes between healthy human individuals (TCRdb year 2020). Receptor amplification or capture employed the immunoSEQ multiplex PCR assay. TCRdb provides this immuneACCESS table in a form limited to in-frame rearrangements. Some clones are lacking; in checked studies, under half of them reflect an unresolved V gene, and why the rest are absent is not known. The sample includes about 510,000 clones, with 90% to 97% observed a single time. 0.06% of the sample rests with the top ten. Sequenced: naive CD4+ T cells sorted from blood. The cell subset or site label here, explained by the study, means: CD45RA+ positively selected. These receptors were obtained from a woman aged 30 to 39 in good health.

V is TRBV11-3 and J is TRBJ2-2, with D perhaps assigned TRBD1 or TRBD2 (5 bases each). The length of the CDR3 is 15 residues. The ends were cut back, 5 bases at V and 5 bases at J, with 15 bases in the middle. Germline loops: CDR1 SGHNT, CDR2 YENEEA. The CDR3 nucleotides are TGTGCCAGCAGCCTCGGGGCGCCTGGGACCGGGGAGCTGTTTTTT. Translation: CASSLGAPGTGELFF.

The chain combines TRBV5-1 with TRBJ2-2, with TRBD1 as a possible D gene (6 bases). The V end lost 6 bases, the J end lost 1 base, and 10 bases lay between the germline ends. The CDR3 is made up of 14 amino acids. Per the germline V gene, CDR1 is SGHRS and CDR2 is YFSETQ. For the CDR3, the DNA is TGCGCCAGCAATACGGGACAGAACACCGGGGAGCTGTTTTTT. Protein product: CASNTGQNTGELFF.